The 5 T cell receptor beta chains in this list originate from one sample, sequenced in a study of blood T cell repertoires in COVID-19. Profiling relied on immunoSEQ multiplex PCR, and the TCRdb table lists in-frame clones only, not all of them. Among some 150,000 clones, about 90% were seen once, and the ten largest hold about 1.2%. Material: PBMCs or T cells enriched from blood (not recorded which). These receptors all come from a human donor with acute COVID-19. The donor label of this sample is uncertain.

CDR3 DNA: TGTGCCAGCAAAGACACAGGGGTTCTGTACGAGCAGTACTTC. Translation gives CASKDTGVLYEQYF. The chain has TRBV2 and TRBJ2-7; 7 nucleotides agree with TRBD1. The CDR3 is made up of 14 amino acids. CDR1 SNHLY and CDR2 FYNNEI come from the germline V gene. J gave up 4 bases and V 7 bases, and 10 bases lay outside the gene matches.

This chain joins TRBV6-1 and TRBJ1-2, with 12 bases fitting TRBD1. V gave up 4 bases and J gave up 7 bases; unmatched junction bases: 10. Germline V CDR1 and CDR2: MNHNS, SASEGT. The CDR3 sequence is 16 residues long. As DNA, the CDR3 is TGTGCCAGCAGTGGGGGACAGGGGGCCGGGATAGGTGGCTACACCTTC. Protein product: CASSGGQGAGIGGYTF.

The chain uses TRBV4-3 and TRBJ1-1, with a possible D match to TRBD1 (6 bases). Germline V gene sequence: CDR1 LGHNA, CDR2 YSLEER. This CDR3 contains 15 residues. Trimming removed 4 bases at V and 4 bases at J, with 16 bases between. CDR3 sequence (DNA): TGCGCCAGCAGCCTAAGGGGGGGCGGGGGCACTGAAGCTTTCTTT. Translated: CASSLRGGGGTEAFF.

The chain links TRBV15 to TRBJ1-1; no reliable D call. V lost 0 bases, J lost 0 bases, and 5 bases lay in between. This CDR3 has 14 residues. Germline lookup yields CDR1 LNHNV and CDR2 YYDKDF (reference sequence). The CDR3 loop is CATSRDSVNTEAFF. CDR3 sequence (DNA): TGTGCCACCAGCAGAGACTCCGTGAACACTGAAGCTTTCTTT.

V gene TRBV18 combines with J gene TRBJ2-5, with 7 positions matching TRBD1. Germline V gene data show CDR1 as KGHSH and CDR2 as LQKENI. The CDR3 contains 13 residues. The J segment lost 4 bases and the V segment lost 6 bases, leaving 5 bases of the junction unmatched. In DNA, the CDR3 is TGTGCCAGCTCCCTGGACAGGACAGAGACCCAGTACTTC. It translates to CASSLDRTETQYF.